This TCR beta chain stems from a study of cytomegalovirus exposure and HLA in healthy donors. Overall study findings and caveats: A link between a missense DCLRE1C variant and TCR beta V- and J-gene trimming emerged from a later analysis. According to a later analysis, most TCR beta chains associated with CMV appeared HLA-restricted. TCR beta sequences reportedly predicted the HLA-A and HLA-B alleles of most subjects accurately.

Remarks on this clone: Its antigen is still unknown.

CDR1 is MNHNS and CDR2 is SASEGT in the germline V gene. This CDR3 has 15 residues. With 2 bases removed from V and 6 bases from J, the gap between germline ends came to 13 bases. The PCR was carried out with 60 Vbeta primers and 13 Jbeta primers. Original analysis: A follow-up analysis tallied 73 million or so unique TCR beta chains, roughly 11 million shared. Repertoires were generated with immunoSEQ multiplex PCR, while TCRdb's copy carries only in-frame clones and drops some. Clone size and the V and J calls come from that table; the DNA yielded D and trimming. The data hold 100,000 to 120,000 clones, with about 13% observed a single time.

The origin of this receptor is a man aged 40-50 years in good health and CMV-seropositive. The sequenced sample consisted of PBMCs. The rearrangement links TRBV6-1 to TRBJ2-2; perhaps TRBD2 as D (5 bases). Here the CDR3 reads CASSELGGYAGELFF. DNA for the CDR3: TGTGCCAGCAGTGAACTAGGAGGTTACGCCGGGGAGCTGTTTTTT.